Listed below are T cell receptor beta chains from one sample, sequenced in a study of STAT5B mutations in CD4+ large granular lymphocyte leukemia. Method: immunoSEQ multiplex PCR; TCRdb's copy keeps in-frame clones and lacks some. Of about 38,000 clones listed, 70% to 90% are singletons. The sequencing input was CD4+ T cells from blood buffy coats. Receptors originate from a human donor in good health. Each CDR3 is given with its conserved first and last residue. A D gene is named only where the DNA matches it firmly. Size values are once, few and many counts, or a class for expanded clones, and some rows have none.

CDR3 protein	CDR3 DNA	D gene	V gene	J gene	clone size
CAWSVSPIMPQHF	TGTGCCTGGAGTGTATCCCCCATAATGCCCCAGCATTTT	NA	TRBV30	TRBJ1-5	NA
CASSIVGGQANQPQHF	TGTGCCAGTAGTATAGTCGGCGGACAGGCAAATCAGCCCCAGCATTTT	TRBD1	TRBV19	TRBJ1-5	NA
CASQRQGAPNEQFF	TGTGCCAGCCAACGACAGGGGGCGCCCAATGAGCAGTTCTTC	TRBD1	TRBV5-4	TRBJ2-1	few
CASRGSPYEQYF	TGTGCCAGCAGGGGGTCCCCCTACGAGCAGTACTTC	NA	TRBV28	TRBJ2-7	NA
CASLRGKDGYTF	TGTGCCAGCCTCCGGGGTAAGGATGGCTACACCTTC	NA	TRBV6-5	TRBJ1-2	once
CASSSQGDTGELFF	TGTGCCAGCAGCTCTCAGGGGGACACCGGGGAGCTGTTTTTT	TRBD1	TRBV7-3	TRBJ2-2	NA
CASSQPDRLTDTQYF	TGTGCCAGCAGCCAACCGGACAGGCTTACAGATACGCAGTATTTT	TRBD1	TRBV4-2	TRBJ2-3	NA
CASRTSTDSPLHF	TGTGCCAGCAGGACTTCTACGGATTCACCCCTCCACTTT	NA	TRBV6-5	TRBJ1-6	NA
CAWTATLRSYNEQFF	TGTGCCTGGACCGCGACTCTCCGCTCCTACAATGAGCAGTTCTTC	NA	TRBV30	TRBJ2-1	NA
CASSDRSLAGVHNEQFF	TGCGCCAGCAGTGATCGTAGCCTAGCGGGAGTCCACAATGAGCAGTTCTTC	TRBD2	TRBV10-1	TRBJ2-1	NA
CASSSGTGVTGELFF	TGTGCCAGCAGCTCCGGGACAGGGGTCACCGGGGAGCTGTTTTTT	TRBD1	TRBV7-3	TRBJ2-2	NA
CATDDRGPGRAFF	TGTGCCACCGATGACAGGGGCCCAGGAAGAGCTTTCTTT	TRBD1	TRBV6-1	TRBJ1-1	NA
CASSKGTEFNEKLFF	TGTGCCAGTAGTAAGGGGACAGAGTTTAATGAAAAACTGTTTTTT	TRBD1	TRBV19	TRBJ1-4	NA
CSAAVGISEQYF	TGCAGCGCCGCCGTAGGGATTAGCGAGCAGTACTTC	NA	TRBV29-1	TRBJ2-7	NA
CASSLGTLAGVTDTQYF	TGTGCCAGCAGCTTAGGGACCCTAGCGGGGGTTACAGATACGCAGTATTTT	TRBD2	TRBV11-2	TRBJ2-3	NA
CASSKRVGTGGKTSPLHF	TGTGCCAGCAGCAAAAGGGTGGGGACAGGGGGGAAAACATCACCCCTCCACTTT	NA	TRBV21-1	TRBJ1-6	once
CASSQRGSTQYF	TGTGCCAGCAGTCAGAGGGGAAGCACGCAGTATTTT	NA	TRBV6-5	TRBJ2-3	once
CSVLGQGAGTGELFF	TGCAGCGTCCTCGGACAGGGGGCTGGCACCGGGGAGCTGTTTTTT	TRBD1	TRBV29-1	TRBJ2-2	NA
CASNLRTGANYGYTF	TGTGCCAGTAACCTAAGGACAGGGGCTAACTATGGCTACACCTTC	TRBD1	TRBV19	TRBJ1-2	NA
CAWSVQGEKLFF	TGTGCCTGGAGTGTACAGGGAGAAAAACTGTTTTTT	NA	TRBV30	TRBJ1-4	few
CAVDTGGTEAFF	TGCGCCGTTGATACGGGTGGCACTGAAGCTTTCTTT	NA	TRBV28	TRBJ1-1	once
CASGSGTDSNQPQHF	TGTGCCTCCGGATCCGGGACAGATAGCAATCAGCCCCAGCATTTT	TRBD1	TRBV2	TRBJ1-5	NA
CASSIHTDQPQHF	TGTGCCAGTAGTATACATACGGATCAGCCCCAGCATTTT	NA	TRBV19	TRBJ1-5	NA
CASSVTLEADTQYF	TGTGCCAGCAGTGTGACTCTTGAAGCAGATACGCAGTATTTT	NA	TRBV2	TRBJ2-3	NA
CASSLAHRVISPLHF	TGTGCCAGCAGCTTGGCCCATAGGGTAATTTCACCCCTCCACTTT	NA	TRBV5-5	TRBJ1-6	NA
CASSLERAANYGYTF	TGTGCCAGCAGCTTAGAGAGGGCGGCTAACTATGGCTACACCTTC	NA	TRBV11-2	TRBJ1-2	NA
CASSAGTAGYEQYF	TGTGCCAGCAGCGCCGGGACAGCGGGTTACGAGCAGTACTTC	NA	TRBV9	TRBJ2-7	NA
CASSPGTGWSGYTF	TGTGCCAGCTCACCCGGGACAGGGTGGAGTGGCTACACCTTC	TRBD1	TRBV18	TRBJ1-2	NA
CASSQDLGYGYTF	TGTGCCAGCAGCCAAGATCTGGGCTATGGCTACACCTTC	NA	TRBV14	TRBJ1-2	NA
CASSQGQVGYTF	TGCGCCAGCAGCCAGGGACAGGTCGGCTACACCTTC	TRBD1	TRBV4-3	TRBJ1-2	once
CASRTGAETQYF	TGTGCCAGTAGGACAGGGGCGGAGACCCAGTACTTC	TRBD1	TRBV6-1	TRBJ2-5	NA
CASSEERQGGVFF	TGTGCCAGCAGTGAAGAGAGACAGGGGGGAGTTTTCTTT	TRBD1	TRBV2	TRBJ1-1	NA
CASSDPSGAGEQETQYF	TGTGCCAGCAGCGACCCGTCTGGGGCAGGGGAGCAAGAGACCCAGTACTTC	NA	TRBV28	TRBJ2-5	NA
CASRGVIGLGNEQFF	TGCGCCAGCAGGGGAGTAATAGGGCTAGGCAATGAGCAGTTCTTC	NA	TRBV5-1	TRBJ2-1	NA
CASSPGLAGGLQETQYF	TGTGCCAGCAGCCCGGGACTAGCGGGAGGGCTCCAAGAGACCCAGTACTTC	TRBD2	TRBV5-4	TRBJ2-5	NA
CAWSGQGATEAFF	TGTGCCTGGAGTGGACAGGGGGCCACTGAAGCTTTCTTT	TRBD1	TRBV30	TRBJ1-1	NA
CASSLERGFRETQYF	TGCGCCAGCAGCTTGGAGCGGGGGTTCCGGGAGACCCAGTACTTC	TRBD2	TRBV5-1	TRBJ2-5	once
CASSTRQGRNTQYF	TGTGCCAGCAGCACCAGACAGGGGAGGAATACGCAGTATTTT	TRBD1	TRBV11-2	TRBJ2-3	NA
CASSLRGPRGEAFF	TGTGCCAGCAGCTTGAGGGGCCCTCGGGGTGAAGCTTTCTTT	NA	TRBV5-4	TRBJ1-1	NA
CASSAKTGSNQPQHF	TGTGCCAGCAGCGCGAAGACAGGGAGCAATCAGCCCCAGCATTTT	TRBD1	TRBV9	TRBJ1-5	once
CASSLWASTDTQYF	TGTGCCAGCAGCTTGTGGGCTAGCACAGATACGCAGTATTTT	NA	TRBV5-6	TRBJ2-3	NA
CASGTHSGGGGELFF	TGTGCTAGTGGTACCCATAGCGGGGGCGGCGGGGAGCTGTTTTTT	TRBD2	TRBV12-5	TRBJ2-2	NA
CASSVRGFGNSPLHF	TGTGCCAGCAGTGTCAGGGGATTCGGGAATTCACCCCTCCACTTT	NA	TRBV6-5	TRBJ1-6	few
CASSLEGGAFTDTQYF	TGTGCCAGCAGCTTAGAAGGGGGGGCCTTCACAGATACGCAGTATTTT	NA	TRBV7-6	TRBJ2-3	NA
CASSPGTPSYEQYF	TGCGCCAGCAGCCCCGGGACACCGTCCTACGAGCAGTACTTC	NA	TRBV5-1	TRBJ2-7	NA
CASSFRTGPLPQHF	TGTGCCAGTAGTTTCCGGACAGGGCCTTTGCCCCAGCATTTT	TRBD1	TRBV19	TRBJ1-5	few
CASKGDREYVEQFF	TGCGCCAGCAAGGGGGACAGGGAGTATGTTGAGCAGTTCTTC	TRBD1	TRBV5-1	TRBJ2-1	NA
CASSRLAGVMTGELFF	TGTGCCAGCAGCAGATTAGCGGGAGTAATGACCGGGGAGCTGTTTTTT	TRBD2	TRBV7-2	TRBJ2-2	NA
CASSEGTGDGQPQHF	TGTGCCAGCAGTGAAGGGACAGGGGATGGTCAGCCCCAGCATTTT	TRBD1	TRBV6-1	TRBJ1-5	NA
CASSQKGLVGETQYF	TGTGCCAGCAGCCAGAAGGGACTAGTGGGTGAGACCCAGTACTTC	TRBD2	TRBV7-3	TRBJ2-5	NA
CASSPPTPGEAFF	TGTGCCAGCTCACCACCGACCCCAGGGGAAGCTTTCTTT	NA	TRBV18	TRBJ1-1	NA
CASSSPGRGSGANVLTF	TGTGCCAGTAGTTCACCGGGACGGGGCTCTGGGGCCAACGTCCTGACTTTC	NA	TRBV19	TRBJ2-6	NA
CASGQGSLQETQYF	TGTGCCAGTGGGCAGGGATCGCTCCAAGAGACCCAGTACTTC	NA	TRBV19	TRBJ2-5	NA